The entry that follows covers one T cell receptor (beta chain) sequence. Per the germline V gene, CDR1 is SGHNT and CDR2 is YYREEE (reference sequence). Germline trimming cut 3 bases from V and 2 bases from J; bases unmatched to any gene: 4. This CDR3 has 14 amino acids. The record originates from a study of cytotoxic CD8 clonotypes in ibrutinib-treated CLL. Study details: The cohort had about a dozen relapsed/refractory and around 14 treatment-naive patients, 17 IGHV unmutated. On average, each sample had about 250,000 productive templates and 96,000 or so productive rearrangements.

Sequencing used immunoSEQ multiplex PCR; TCRdb keeps in-frame clones, though not all of them. Of hundreds of thousands of clones in the sample, roughly three quarters were seen once. This chain connects TRBV5-4 to TRBJ1-1; 7 bases are shared with TRBD1. The receptor comes from a human donor with chronic lymphocytic leukemia. The source material was PBMCs, sampled after 12 months of ibrutinib treatment. The CDR3, as DNA: TGTGCCAGCAGCTCACGGGACAGAAACACTGAAGCTTTCTTT. Translation: CASSSRDRNTEAFF.